This T cell receptor (beta chain) stems from a study of T cells in Graves' hyperthyroidism and ophthalmopathy. This clonotype has a count of ten or more. Germline loops: CDR1 MNHNS, CDR2 SASEGT. V was clipped by 5 bases and J by 1 base, with 11 bases between them. CDR3 length: 15 amino acids. TCR beta CDR3 region amplification was performed from RNA transcripts. The study used the HTBI primer set for a first-round RT-PCR of the TCR CDR3. One entry per CDR3 protein, called by TCRdb with MiXCR from the multiplex PCR reads. The sample consists of some 560,000 distinct CDR3 sequences, 15% to 17% of them appearing once.

This TCR derives from a woman younger than 45 with Graves' hyperthyroidism. The sample comprised blood. This chain uses TRBV6-1 with TRBJ2-2, with a possible D match to TRBD2 (6 bases). CDR3 DNA sequence: TGTGCCAGCAGTTACGTGCGGGAGAACACCGGGGAGCTGTTTTTT. Its translation: CASSYVRENTGELFF.